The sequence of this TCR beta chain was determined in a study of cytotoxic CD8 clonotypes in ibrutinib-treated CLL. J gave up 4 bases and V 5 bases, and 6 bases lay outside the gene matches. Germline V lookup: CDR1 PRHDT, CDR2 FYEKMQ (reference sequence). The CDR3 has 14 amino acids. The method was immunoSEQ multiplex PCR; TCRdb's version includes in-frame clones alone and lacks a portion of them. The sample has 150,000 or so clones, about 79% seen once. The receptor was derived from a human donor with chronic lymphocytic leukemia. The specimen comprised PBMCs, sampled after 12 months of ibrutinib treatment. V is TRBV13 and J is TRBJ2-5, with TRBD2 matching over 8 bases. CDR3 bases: TGTGCCAGCAGCATTAGCGGGGTAGTAGAGACCCAGTACTTC. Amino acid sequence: CASSISGVVETQYF.